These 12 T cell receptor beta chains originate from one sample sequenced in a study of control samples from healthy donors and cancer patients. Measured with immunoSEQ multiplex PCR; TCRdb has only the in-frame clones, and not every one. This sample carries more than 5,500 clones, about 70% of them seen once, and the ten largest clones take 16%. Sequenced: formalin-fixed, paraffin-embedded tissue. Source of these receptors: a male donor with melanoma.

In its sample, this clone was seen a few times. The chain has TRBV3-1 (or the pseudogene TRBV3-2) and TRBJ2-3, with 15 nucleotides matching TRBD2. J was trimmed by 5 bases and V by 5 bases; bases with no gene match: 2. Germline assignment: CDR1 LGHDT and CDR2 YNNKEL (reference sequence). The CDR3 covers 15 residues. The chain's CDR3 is CASSLGLAGGDTQYF. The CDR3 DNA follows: TGTGCCAGCAGCTTGGGACTAGCGGGGGGAGATACGCAGTATTTT.

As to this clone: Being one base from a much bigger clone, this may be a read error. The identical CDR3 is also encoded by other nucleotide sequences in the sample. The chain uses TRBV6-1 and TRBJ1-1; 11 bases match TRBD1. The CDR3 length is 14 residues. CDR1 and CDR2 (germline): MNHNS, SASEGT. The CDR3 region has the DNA TGTGCCAGCAGCGAAGGGACAGGGGGCACTGAAGCTTTCTTT. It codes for CASSEGTGGTEAFF.

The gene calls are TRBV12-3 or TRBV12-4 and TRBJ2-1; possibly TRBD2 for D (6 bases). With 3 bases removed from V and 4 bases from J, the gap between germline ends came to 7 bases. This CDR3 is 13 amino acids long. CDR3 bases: TGTGCCAGCAGTTTCGGGAGATACAATGAGCAGTTCTTC. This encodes CASSFGRYNEQFF.

The CDR3 here is CASSELGGSVETQYF. CDR3 nucleotide sequence: TGTGCCAGCAGTGAATTAGGTGGGTCAGTTGAGACCCAGTACTTC. J is TRBJ2-5 and V is TRBV2; D is uncertain. This CDR3 is 15 amino acids long. Trimming removed 2 bases at V and 5 bases at J, with 15 bases between. Germline V CDR1 and CDR2: SNHLY, FYNNEI.

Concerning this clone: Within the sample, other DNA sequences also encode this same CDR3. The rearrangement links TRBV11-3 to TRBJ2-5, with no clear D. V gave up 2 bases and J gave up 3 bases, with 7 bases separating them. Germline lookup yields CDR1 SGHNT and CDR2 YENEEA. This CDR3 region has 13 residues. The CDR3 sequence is CASSLHEEETQYF. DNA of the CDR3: TGTGCCAGCAGCTTACATGAGGAAGAGACCCAGTACTTC.

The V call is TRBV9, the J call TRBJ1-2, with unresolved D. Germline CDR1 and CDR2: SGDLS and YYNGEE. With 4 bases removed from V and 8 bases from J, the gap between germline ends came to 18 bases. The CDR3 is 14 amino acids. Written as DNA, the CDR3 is TGTGCCAGCAGCCCCCGGGGAGCCTTCGGCGGCTACACCTTC. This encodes CASSPRGAFGGYTF.

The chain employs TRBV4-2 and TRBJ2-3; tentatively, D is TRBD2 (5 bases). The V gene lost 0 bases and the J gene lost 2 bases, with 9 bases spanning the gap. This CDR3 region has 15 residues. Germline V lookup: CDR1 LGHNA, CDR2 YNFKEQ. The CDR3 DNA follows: TGTGCCAGCAGCCAAGAAACTAGGTTCACAGATACGCAGTATTTT. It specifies CASSQETRFTDTQYF.

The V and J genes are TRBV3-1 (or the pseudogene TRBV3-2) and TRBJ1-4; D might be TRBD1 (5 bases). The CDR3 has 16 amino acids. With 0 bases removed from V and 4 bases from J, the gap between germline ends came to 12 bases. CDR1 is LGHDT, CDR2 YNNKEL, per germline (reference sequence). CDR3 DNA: TGTGCCAGCAGCCAAGACTATACAGGATTTAATGAAAAACTGTTTTTT. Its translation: CASSQDYTGFNEKLFF.

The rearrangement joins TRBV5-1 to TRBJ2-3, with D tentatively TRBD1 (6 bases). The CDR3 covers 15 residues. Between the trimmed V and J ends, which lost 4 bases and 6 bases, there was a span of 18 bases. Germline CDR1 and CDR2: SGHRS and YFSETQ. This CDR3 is CASSGRGTLSDTQYF. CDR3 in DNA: TGCGCCAGCAGCGGCAGGGGTACTCTTTCGGATACGCAGTATTTT.

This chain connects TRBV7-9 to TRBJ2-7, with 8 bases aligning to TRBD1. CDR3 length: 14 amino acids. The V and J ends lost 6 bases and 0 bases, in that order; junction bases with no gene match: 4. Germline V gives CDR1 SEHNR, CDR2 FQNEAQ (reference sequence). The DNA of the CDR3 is TGTGCCAGCAGGGAAACAGGGGGCTCCTACGAGCAGTACTTC. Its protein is CASRETGGSYEQYF.

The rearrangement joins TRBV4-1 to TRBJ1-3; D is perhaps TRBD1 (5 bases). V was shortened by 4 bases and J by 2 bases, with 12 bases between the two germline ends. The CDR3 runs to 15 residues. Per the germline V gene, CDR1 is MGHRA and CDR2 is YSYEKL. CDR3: CASSLTGGAGNTIYF. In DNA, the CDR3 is TGCGCCAGCAGCCTGACGGGGGGAGCTGGAAACACCATATATTTT.

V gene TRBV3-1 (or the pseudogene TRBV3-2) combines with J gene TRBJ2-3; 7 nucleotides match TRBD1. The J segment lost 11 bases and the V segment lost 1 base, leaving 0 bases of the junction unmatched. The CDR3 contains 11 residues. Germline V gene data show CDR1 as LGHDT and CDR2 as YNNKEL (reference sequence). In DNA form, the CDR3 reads TGTGCCAGCAGCCAAGGGACAGGGCAGTATTTT. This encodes CASSQGTGQYF.